This TCR beta chain was documented in a study of response to subunit inactivated influenza vaccine. The trim removed 1 base at V and 3 bases at J, leaving 8 bases unmatched. CDR3 size: 16 residues. CDR1 is LGHNA and CDR2 is YSLEER in the germline V gene. This clonotype has at least ten counts. Its antigen is still unknown. MiXCR, applied by TCRdb to the RT-PCR reads, yields one record per CDR3 protein. The table includes roughly 160,000 distinct CDR3 sequences, 11% detected once. Broader study findings: Few new T cells, the authors suggested, are recruited by each seasonal influenza vaccination.

This clonotype was obtained from a man aged 45-60 years who received an inactivated influenza vaccine. V usage is TRBV4-3 and J usage is TRBJ2-7, with TRBD1 identical over 8 bases. Sequencing used non-naive T cells sorted from PBMCs, obtained more than 35 days after vaccination. CDR3 sequence: CASSQGYRDRYYEQYF. The CDR3, as DNA: TGCGCCAGCAGCCAAGGATACCGGGACAGGTACTACGAGCAGTACTTC.